The T cell receptor (beta chain) described here comes from a study of control samples from healthy donors and cancer patients. V was trimmed by 0 bases and J by 0 bases, leaving 12 bases between them. Germline lookup yields CDR1 SGHDT and CDR2 YYEEEE. This CDR3 region has 16 residues. Measured with immunoSEQ multiplex PCR; TCRdb has only the in-frame clones, and not every one. The sample holds about 28,000 clones, roughly 89% seen once. J is TRBJ1-2 and V is TRBV5-6; TRBD1 is a possible D gene (6 bases). Sample: PBMCs. This sequence was found in a man over 45 with lung cancer. The chain's CDR3 is CASSLAPGQTNYGYTF. The CDR3 DNA follows: TGTGCCAGCAGCTTGGCTCCCGGACAGACTAACTATGGCTACACCTTC.